This TCR beta chain emerged from a study of prognosis after radiotherapy for stage I lung cancer. This clonotype was counted ten times or more. Genomic DNA was subjected to two-round multiplex PCR for amplification of TCR beta CDR3. The use of primers specific to each TRBV and TRBJ gene characterized first-round PCR. MiXCR, applied by TCRdb to the multiplex PCR reads, yields one record per CDR3 protein. Of tens of thousands of distinct CDR3 sequences in the sample, approximately 25% were seen once. At both of two time points, around 5.6 milliliters of peripheral blood were drawn. The germline V gene has CDR1 SNHLY and CDR2 FYNNEI. Trimming pared 6 bases from V and 10 bases from J, leaving 17 bases between. The CDR3 runs 13 residues.

This chain links TRBV2 with TRBJ2-3; D is possibly TRBD1 or TRBD2 (6 bases each). The clonotype comes from a donor over 45 with non-small cell lung cancer. The source material was PBMCs, sampled before or after stereotactic body radiation therapy (not recorded which). CDR3 in amino acids: CASSDRGQAPQYF. CDR3 sequence (DNA): TGTGCCAGCAGCGATCGGGGGCAGGCGCCGCAGTATTTT.